This T cell receptor (beta chain) was found in a study of T cell clonality in common variable immunodeficiency. Generated by immunoSEQ multiplex PCR, the TCRdb table keeps only in-frame clones and is missing some. The sample has under 35,000 clones, none seen only once; the top ten hold around 4%. This clone has at least ten counts. The antigen is unknown. Study-wide findings and caveats: Fewer TCRbeta clones were shared among CVID subjects than controls. Reportedly, TCR beta sequences from common variable immunodeficiency showed fewer deletions and N-nucleotide insertions.

Sequenced sample: peripheral blood mononuclear cells. The receptor's source is a person aged 18 to 70 in good health.

The CDR3 bases that were read are TGTGCCAGCAGCTTATCGACAGGGGGAGTCTACGAG. Translated, it gives CASSLSTGGVYE. The CDR3 reads in full as CASSLSTGGVYEQYF. This chain connects TRBV11-3 to TRBJ2-7, with 9 nucleotides matching TRBD1. The CDR3 end lies 3 residues beyond the end of the read and is filled in from the germline J gene. J gave up 3 bases and V 2 bases, and 5 bases lay outside the gene matches. The V gene's germline CDR1 is SGHNT and CDR2 YENEEA. The CDR3 is 15 amino acids. The whole variable domain, remainder taken from reference TRBV11-3 and TRBJ2-7, is EAGVVQSPRYKIIEKKQPVAFWCNPISGHNTLYWYLQNLGQGPELLIRYENEEAVDDSQLPKDRFSAERLKGVDSTLKIQPAELGDSAVYLCASSLSTGGVYEQYFGPGTRLTVT.